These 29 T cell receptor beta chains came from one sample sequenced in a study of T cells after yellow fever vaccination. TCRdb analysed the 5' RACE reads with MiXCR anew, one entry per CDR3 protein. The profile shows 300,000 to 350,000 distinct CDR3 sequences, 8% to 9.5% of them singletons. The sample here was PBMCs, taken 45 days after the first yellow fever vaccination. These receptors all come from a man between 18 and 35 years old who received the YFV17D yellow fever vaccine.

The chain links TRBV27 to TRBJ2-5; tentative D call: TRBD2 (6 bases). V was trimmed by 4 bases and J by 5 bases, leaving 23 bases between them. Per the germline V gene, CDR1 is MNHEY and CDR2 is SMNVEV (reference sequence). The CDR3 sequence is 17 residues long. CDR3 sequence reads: CASSSDQNGGVYETQYF. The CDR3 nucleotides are TGTGCCAGCAGTTCTGACCAGAATGGAGGGGTATACGAGACCCAGTACTTC.

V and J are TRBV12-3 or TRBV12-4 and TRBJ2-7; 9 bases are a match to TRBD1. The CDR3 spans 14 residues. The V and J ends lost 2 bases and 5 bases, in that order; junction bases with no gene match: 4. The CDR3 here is CASSLMDRGHEQYF. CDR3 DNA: TGTGCCAGCAGTTTAATGGACAGGGGTCACGAGCAGTACTTC.

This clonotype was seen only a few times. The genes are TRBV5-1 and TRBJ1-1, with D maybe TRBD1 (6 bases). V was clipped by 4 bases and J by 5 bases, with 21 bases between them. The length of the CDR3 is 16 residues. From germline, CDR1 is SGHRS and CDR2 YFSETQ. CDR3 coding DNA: TGCGCCAGCAGCCCCAATCCCCCTGCAGGGGTTACTGAAGCTTTCTTT. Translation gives CASSPNPPAGVTEAFF.

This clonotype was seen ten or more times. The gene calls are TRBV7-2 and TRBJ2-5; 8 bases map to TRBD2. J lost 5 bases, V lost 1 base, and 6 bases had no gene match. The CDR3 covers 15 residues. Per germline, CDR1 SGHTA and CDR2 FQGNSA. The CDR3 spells CASSLGGLGGETQYF. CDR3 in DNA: TGTGCCAGCAGCTTAGGGGGACTAGGGGGGGAGACCCAGTACTTC.

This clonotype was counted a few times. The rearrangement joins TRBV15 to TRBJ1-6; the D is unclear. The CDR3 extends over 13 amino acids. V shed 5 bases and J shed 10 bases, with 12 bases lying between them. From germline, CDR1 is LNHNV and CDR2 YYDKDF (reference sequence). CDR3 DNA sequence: TGTGCCACCAGCGGGTATGGGGTGTCACCCCTCCACTTT. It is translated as CATSGYGVSPLHF.

The CDR3 region has the DNA TGTGCCAGCAGTGATTTGAGCGGGGACACAGATACGCAGTATTTT. Translated: CASSDLSGDTDTQYF. This chain links TRBV6-4 with TRBJ2-3, with 7 nucleotides matching TRBD2. CDR1 MRHNA and CDR2 SNTAGT come from the germline V gene. With 3 bases clipped from V and 2 bases from J, the junction kept 5 bases outside the gene matches. The CDR3 is 15 residues long.

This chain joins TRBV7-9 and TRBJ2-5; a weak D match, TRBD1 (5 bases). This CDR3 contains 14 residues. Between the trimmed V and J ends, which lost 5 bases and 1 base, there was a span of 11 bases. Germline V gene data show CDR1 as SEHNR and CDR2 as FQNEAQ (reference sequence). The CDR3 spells CASSPPTVQETQYF. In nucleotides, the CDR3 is TGTGCCAGCAGCCCACCGACAGTCCAAGAGACCCAGTACTTC.

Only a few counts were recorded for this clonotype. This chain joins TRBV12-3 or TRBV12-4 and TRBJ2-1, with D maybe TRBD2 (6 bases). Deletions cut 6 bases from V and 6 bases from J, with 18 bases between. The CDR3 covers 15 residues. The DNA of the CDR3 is TGTGCCAGCAGGGGACGGGGGAGGTTTGGCAATGAGCAGTTCTTC. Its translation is CASRGRGRFGNEQFF.

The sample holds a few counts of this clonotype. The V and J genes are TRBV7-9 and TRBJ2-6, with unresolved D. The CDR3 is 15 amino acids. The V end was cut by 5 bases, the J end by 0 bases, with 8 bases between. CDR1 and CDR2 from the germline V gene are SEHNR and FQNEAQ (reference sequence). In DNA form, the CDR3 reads TGTGCCAGCAGCCCGGTAGGCTCTGGGGCCAACGTCCTGACTTTC. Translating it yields CASSPVGSGANVLTF.

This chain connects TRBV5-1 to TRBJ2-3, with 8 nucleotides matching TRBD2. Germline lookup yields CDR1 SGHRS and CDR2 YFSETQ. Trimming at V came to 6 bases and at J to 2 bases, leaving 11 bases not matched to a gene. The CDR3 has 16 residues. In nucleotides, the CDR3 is TGCGCCAGCACAGTTGCGGGGGGCACCATCACAGATACGCAGTATTTT. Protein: CASTVAGGTITDTQYF. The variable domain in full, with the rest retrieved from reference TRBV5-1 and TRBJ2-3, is KAGVTQTPRYLIKTRGQQVTLSCSPISGHRSVSWYQQTPGQGLQFLFEYFSETQRNKGNFPGRFSGRQFSNSRSEMNVSTLELGDSALYLCASTVAGGTITDTQYFGPGTRLTVL.

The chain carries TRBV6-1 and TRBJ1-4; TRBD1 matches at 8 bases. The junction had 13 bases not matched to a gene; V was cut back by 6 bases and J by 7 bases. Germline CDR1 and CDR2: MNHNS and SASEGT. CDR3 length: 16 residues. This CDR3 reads CASRGGTAGGREKLFF. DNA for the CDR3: TGTGCCAGCAGGGGGGGTACAGCAGGGGGCCGTGAAAAACTGTTTTTT.

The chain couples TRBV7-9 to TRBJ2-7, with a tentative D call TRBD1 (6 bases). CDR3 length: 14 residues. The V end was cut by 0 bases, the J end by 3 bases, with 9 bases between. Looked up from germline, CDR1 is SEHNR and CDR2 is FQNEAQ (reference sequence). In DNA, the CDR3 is TGTGCCAGCAGCTTAGCGGGGGCCAACTACGAGCAGTACGTC. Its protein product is CASSLAGANYEQYV.

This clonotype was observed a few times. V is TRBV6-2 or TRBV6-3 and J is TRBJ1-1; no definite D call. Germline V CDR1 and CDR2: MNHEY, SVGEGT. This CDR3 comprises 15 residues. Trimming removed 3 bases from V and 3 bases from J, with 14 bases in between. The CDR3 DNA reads TGTGCCAGCAGTTATCGGAGGACTAGTTACACTGAAGCTTTCTTT. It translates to CASSYRRTSYTEAFF.

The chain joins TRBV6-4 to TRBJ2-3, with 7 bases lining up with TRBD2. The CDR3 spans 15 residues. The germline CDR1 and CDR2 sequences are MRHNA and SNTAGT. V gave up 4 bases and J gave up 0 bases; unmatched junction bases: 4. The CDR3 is CASSALAASTDTQYF. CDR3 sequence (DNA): TGTGCCAGCAGTGCGCTAGCGGCAAGCACAGATACGCAGTATTTT.

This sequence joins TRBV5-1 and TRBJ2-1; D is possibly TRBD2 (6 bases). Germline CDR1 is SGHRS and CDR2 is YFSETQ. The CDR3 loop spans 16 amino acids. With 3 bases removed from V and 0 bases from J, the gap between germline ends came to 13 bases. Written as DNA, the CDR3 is TGCGCCAGCAGCTGGAGGGGCGCGAGCTCCTACAATGAGCAGTTCTTC. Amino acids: CASSWRGASSYNEQFF. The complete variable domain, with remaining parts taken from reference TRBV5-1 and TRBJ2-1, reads KAGVTQTPRYLIKTRGQQVTLSCSPISGHRSVSWYQQTPGQGLQFLFEYFSETQRNKGNFPGRFSGRQFSNSRSEMNVSTLELGDSALYLCASSWRGASSYNEQFFGPGTRLTVL.

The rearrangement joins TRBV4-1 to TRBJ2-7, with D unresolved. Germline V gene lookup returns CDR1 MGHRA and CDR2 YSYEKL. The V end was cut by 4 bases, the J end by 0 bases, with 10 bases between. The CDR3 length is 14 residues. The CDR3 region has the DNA TGCGCCAGCAGCCTAGCAATTAGCTCCTACGAGCAGTACTTC. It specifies CASSLAISSYEQYF.

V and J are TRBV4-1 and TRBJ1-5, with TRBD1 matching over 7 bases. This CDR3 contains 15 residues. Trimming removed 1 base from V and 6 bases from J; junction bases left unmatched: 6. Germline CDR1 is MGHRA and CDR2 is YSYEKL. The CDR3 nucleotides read TGCGCCAGCAGCCAAGCCGACAGGGAGGGTCAGCCCCAGCATTTT. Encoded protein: CASSQADREGQPQHF.

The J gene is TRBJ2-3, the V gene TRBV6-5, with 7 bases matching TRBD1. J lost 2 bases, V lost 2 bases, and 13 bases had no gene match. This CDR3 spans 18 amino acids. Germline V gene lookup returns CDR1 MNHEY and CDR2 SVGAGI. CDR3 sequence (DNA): TGTGCCAGCAGTTACCGATGGACAGGTCGGGGAATCACAGATACGCAGTATTTT. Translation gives CASSYRWTGRGITDTQYF.

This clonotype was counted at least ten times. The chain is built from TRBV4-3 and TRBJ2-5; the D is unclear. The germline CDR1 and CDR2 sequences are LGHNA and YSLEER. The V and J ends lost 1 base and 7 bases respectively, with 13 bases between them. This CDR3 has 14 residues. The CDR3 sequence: CASSQGTLDGTQYF. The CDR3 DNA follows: TGCGCCAGCAGCCAAGGGACCTTAGATGGGACCCAGTACTTC.

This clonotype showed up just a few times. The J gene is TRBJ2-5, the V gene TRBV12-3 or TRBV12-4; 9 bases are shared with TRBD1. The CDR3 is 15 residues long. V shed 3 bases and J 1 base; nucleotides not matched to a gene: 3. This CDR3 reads CASSFPDRGQETQYF. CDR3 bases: TGTGCCAGCAGTTTCCCGGACAGGGGCCAAGAGACCCAGTACTTC.

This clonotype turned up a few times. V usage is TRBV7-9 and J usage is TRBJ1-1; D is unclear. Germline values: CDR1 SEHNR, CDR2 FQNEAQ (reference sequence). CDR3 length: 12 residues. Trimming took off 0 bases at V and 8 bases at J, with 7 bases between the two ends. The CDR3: CASSLATAEAFF. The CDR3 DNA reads TGTGCCAGCAGCTTAGCAACAGCCGAAGCTTTCTTT. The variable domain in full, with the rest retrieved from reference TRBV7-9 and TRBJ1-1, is DTGVSQNPRHKITKRGQNVTFRCDPISEHNRLYWYRQTLGQGPEFLTYFQNEAQLEKSRLLSDRFSAERPKGSFSTLEIQRTEQGDSAMYLCASSLATAEAFFGQGTRLTVV.

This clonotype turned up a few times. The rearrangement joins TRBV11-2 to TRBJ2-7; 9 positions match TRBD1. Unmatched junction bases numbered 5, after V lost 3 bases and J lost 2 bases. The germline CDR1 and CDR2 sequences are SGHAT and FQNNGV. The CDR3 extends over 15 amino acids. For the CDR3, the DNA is TGTGCCAGCAGCTTTAGGGACAGGGTCGCCTACGAGCAGTACTTC. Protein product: CASSFRDRVAYEQYF.

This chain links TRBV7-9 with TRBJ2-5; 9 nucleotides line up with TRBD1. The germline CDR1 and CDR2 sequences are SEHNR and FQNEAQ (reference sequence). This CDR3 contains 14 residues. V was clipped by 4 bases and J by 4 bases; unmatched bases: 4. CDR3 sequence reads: CASSSGTGTETQYF. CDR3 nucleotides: TGTGCCAGCAGCTCCGGGACAGGGACAGAGACCCAGTACTTC.

CDR3 sequence (DNA): TGCAGTGCTAGCAGTACAGGGGGCGATGAAAAACTGTTTTTT. As protein: CSASSTGGDEKLFF. This chain links TRBV20-1 with TRBJ1-4, with 9 nucleotides matching TRBD1. Germline CDR1 is DFQATT and CDR2 is SNEGSKA (reference sequence). Trimming at V came to 3 bases and at J to 6 bases, leaving 5 bases not matched to a gene. CDR3 length: 14 residues.

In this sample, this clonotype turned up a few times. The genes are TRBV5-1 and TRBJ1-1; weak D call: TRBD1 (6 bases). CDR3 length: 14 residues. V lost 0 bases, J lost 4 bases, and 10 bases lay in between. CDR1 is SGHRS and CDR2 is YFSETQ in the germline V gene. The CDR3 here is CASSLVTGTTEAFF. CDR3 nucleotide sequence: TGCGCCAGCAGCTTGGTTACAGGGACCACTGAAGCTTTCTTT.

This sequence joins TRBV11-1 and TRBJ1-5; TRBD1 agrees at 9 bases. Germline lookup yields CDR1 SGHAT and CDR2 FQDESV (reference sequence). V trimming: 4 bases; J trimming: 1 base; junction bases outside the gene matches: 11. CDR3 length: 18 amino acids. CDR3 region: CASSSYTGTGLSNQPQHF. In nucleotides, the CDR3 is TGTGCCAGCAGCTCCTACACCGGGACAGGGTTGAGCAATCAGCCCCAGCATTTT.

In DNA, the CDR3 is TGTGCCAGCAGTGACTCCGGGGGGGCCTCAGATACGCAGTATTTT. Its protein product is CASSDSGGASDTQYF. This chain uses TRBV6-4 with TRBJ2-3; 8 bases map to TRBD2. The CDR3 consists of 15 residues. J gave up 4 bases and V 0 bases, and 3 bases lay outside the gene matches. Germline V gene data show CDR1 as MRHNA and CDR2 as SNTAGT.

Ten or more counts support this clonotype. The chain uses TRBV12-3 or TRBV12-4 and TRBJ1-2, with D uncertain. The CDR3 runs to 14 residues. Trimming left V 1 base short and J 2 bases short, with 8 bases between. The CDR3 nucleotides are TGTGCCAGCAGTTTAGGGACGGGCAACTATGGCTACACCTTC. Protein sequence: CASSLGTGNYGYTF.

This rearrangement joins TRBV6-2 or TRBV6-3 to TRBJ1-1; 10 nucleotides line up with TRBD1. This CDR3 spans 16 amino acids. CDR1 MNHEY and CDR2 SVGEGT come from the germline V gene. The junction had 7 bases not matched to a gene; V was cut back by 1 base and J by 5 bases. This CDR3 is CASSYLDRGDSTEAFF. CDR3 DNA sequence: TGTGCCAGCAGTTACTTGGACAGGGGGGACTCGACTGAAGCTTTCTTT.